These 21 T cell receptor beta chains were sequenced from one sample in a study of lymphopenia after photon versus proton radiotherapy. The table came from immunoSEQ multiplex PCR; TCRdb's copy has only in-frame clones and leaves some out. The sample lists about 30,000 clones, nearly 90% occurring once. Material: peripheral blood, obtained from a patient treated with proton-based radiotherapy. The source is a woman between 65 and 79 years old with pancreatic cancer. Some clones in this sample may be carry-over from other donors' samples.

This clone occurred once. The genes are TRBV4-2 and TRBJ2-2, with TRBD1 matching 7 bases. This CDR3 spans 18 amino acids. Germline V lookup: CDR1 LGHNA, CDR2 YNFKEQ. With 3 bases clipped from V and 0 bases from J, the junction kept 10 bases outside the gene matches. CDR3 in DNA: TGTGCCAGCAGCCACTCAAGAGGGACAGCATCGAACACCGGGGAGCTGTTTTTT. Protein: CASSHSRGTASNTGELFF.

The chain joins TRBV7-3 to TRBJ2-1, with 11 bases matching TRBD1. The CDR3 runs to 15 residues. Looked up from germline, CDR1 is SGHTA and CDR2 is FQGTGA. The V and J ends lost 0 bases and 8 bases, in that order; junction bases with no gene match: 3. The CDR3 region has the DNA TGTGCCAGCAGCTTAACGGGACAGGGGGTTGATGAGCAGTTCTTC. It translates to CASSLTGQGVDEQFF.

This chain connects TRBV5-1 to TRBJ1-3, with 8 bases matching TRBD1. J was trimmed by 0 bases and V by 2 bases; bases with no gene match: 7. The germline V gene encodes CDR1 SGHRS and CDR2 YFSETQ. The CDR3 has 17 residues. In DNA form, the CDR3 reads TGCGCCAGCAGCTTTTCCGGGACAGGTTACTCTGGAAACACCATATATTTT. Translated, it gives CASSFSGTGYSGNTIYF.

The chain links TRBV2 to TRBJ2-7, with 7 bases matching TRBD1. CDR1 and CDR2 from the germline V gene are SNHLY and FYNNEI. V shed 4 bases, J shed 2 bases, and the junction held 5 bases outside the gene matches. This CDR3 is built from 14 residues. The CDR3 sequence: CASSVDRDPYEQYF. Here the CDR3 DNA reads TGTGCCAGCAGTGTAGACAGGGACCCCTACGAGCAGTACTTC.

This sequence joins TRBV18 and TRBJ2-1, with 10 bases matching TRBD2. CDR3 size: 19 residues. Per germline, CDR1 KGHSH and CDR2 LQKENI. Trimming at V came to 2 bases and at J to 7 bases, leaving 17 bases not matched to a gene. CDR3 loop: CASSPTSGIVLGQKNEQFF. Here the CDR3 DNA reads TGTGCCAGCTCACCAACTAGCGGGATTGTTTTGGGACAAAAGAATGAGCAGTTCTTC.

This clone was counted between two and nine times. The rearrangement uses TRBV30 and TRBJ2-7; 8 bases map to TRBD1. V lost 3 bases and J lost 7; bases outside the gene matches: 11. CDR3 size: 14 residues. Per the germline V gene, CDR1 is GTSNPN and CDR2 is SVGIG (reference sequence). As DNA, the CDR3 is TGTGCCTGGAGGAGGGGGCAGGGGGCGAGGGAGCAGTACTTC. Translating gives CAWRRGQGAREQYF.

The J gene is TRBJ2-7, the V gene TRBV7-9; D ambiguous. Germline V gene lookup returns CDR1 SEHNR and CDR2 FQNEAQ (reference sequence). The CDR3 is 14 residues long. Between the trimmed V and J ends, which lost 4 bases and 5 bases, there was a span of 15 bases. The CDR3: CASSWSVSADEQYF. The CDR3, as DNA: TGTGCCAGCAGCTGGAGCGTCTCAGCCGACGAGCAGTACTTC.

By share of the sample, this clone is medium-sized. The chain links TRBV28 to TRBJ1-5, with D tentatively TRBD1 (5 bases). This CDR3 is built from 14 residues. Germline values: CDR1 MDHEN, CDR2 SYDVKM. Trimming took 3 bases from V and 2 from J, leaving 8 bases between them. The CDR3 sequence is CASSLVGGNQPQHF. DNA for the CDR3: TGTGCCAGCAGTTTGGTGGGGGGCAATCAGCCCCAGCATTTT.

The chain links TRBV6-1 to TRBJ2-2; 11 bases are shared with TRBD2. Germline V gene sequence: CDR1 MNHNS, CDR2 SASEGT. The junction had 4 bases not matched to a gene; V was cut back by 4 bases and J by 0 bases. The CDR3 contains 17 residues. CDR3 loop: CASSGLAGSTNTGELFF. The CDR3 nucleotides are TGTGCCAGCAGTGGACTAGCGGGATCGACGAACACCGGGGAGCTGTTTTTT.

This sequence joins TRBV30 and TRBJ1-1; tentative D call: TRBD1 (5 bases). The CDR3 extends over 12 amino acids. V was trimmed by 2 bases and J by 2 bases, leaving 6 bases between them. Germline values: CDR1 GTSNPN, CDR2 SVGIG (reference sequence). The CDR3 is CAWSRDNTEAFF. As DNA, the CDR3 is TGTGCCTGGAGTCGGGACAACACTGAAGCTTTCTTT.

The chain has TRBV28 and TRBJ2-1; D might be TRBD2 (6 bases). The CDR3 contains 15 residues. The V end was cut by 3 bases, the J end by 3 bases, with 12 bases between. Germline loops: CDR1 MDHEN, CDR2 SYDVKM. CDR3 coding DNA: TGTGCCAGCAGTTTTCTACTAGCAGACTACAATGAGCAGTTCTTC. This gives the protein CASSFLLADYNEQFF.

The chain employs TRBV5-1 and TRBJ2-3, with a weak D call TRBD2 (6 bases). CDR1 and CDR2 from the germline V gene are SGHRS and YFSETQ. The germline V and J ends were trimmed by 4 bases and 2 bases, with 11 bases remaining between them. The CDR3 contains 14 residues. CDR3 DNA sequence: TGCGCCAGCAGCCCGCAGGGACTCACAGATACGCAGTATTTT. This encodes CASSPQGLTDTQYF.

The V and J genes are TRBV7-2 and TRBJ1-5; possible D gene TRBD1, 5 bases. The V end was cut by 5 bases, the J end by 7 bases, with 15 bases between. Germline CDR1 reads SGHTA; CDR2 reads FQGNSA. This CDR3 has 14 amino acids. As DNA, the CDR3 is TGTGCCAGCAGCGCCGACAGCTCCGGACAGCCCCAGCATTTT. Protein sequence: CASSADSSGQPQHF.

The rearrangement uses TRBV28 and TRBJ1-1, with D perhaps TRBD1 (5 bases). Germline-derived CDR1 and CDR2 are MDHEN and SYDVKM. Trimming took 5 bases from V and 0 from J, leaving 10 bases between them. This CDR3 has 14 amino acids. CDR3 DNA sequence: TGTGCCAGCAGTCCAACAGGTTTGAACACTGAAGCTTTCTTT. It codes for CASSPTGLNTEAFF.

The chain uses TRBV6-1 and TRBJ2-5; 8 nucleotides align to TRBD1. After removal of 6 bases from V and 2 bases from J, the junction contained 8 bases not matched to a gene. Germline CDR1 and CDR2: MNHNS and SASEGT. The CDR3 consists of 15 residues. The CDR3 coding sequence is TGTGCCAGCAGGAAGACAGGGGAAGAGCAAGAGACCCAGTACTTC. Its translation is CASRKTGEEQETQYF.

This sequence joins TRBV19 and TRBJ1-2; 7 bases map to TRBD1. CDR3 length equals 12 residues. Germline values: CDR1 LNHDA, CDR2 SQIVND (reference sequence). The junction had 5 bases not matched to a gene; V was cut back by 10 bases and J by 3 bases. The CDR3 DNA sequence: TGTGCCACCAGGGGGGGCGACTATGGCTACACCTTC. Protein: CATRGGDYGYTF.

V is TRBV30 and J is TRBJ2-7; 12 bases fit TRBD2. Germline V gives CDR1 GTSNPN, CDR2 SVGIG (reference sequence). Germline trimming cut 4 bases from V and 0 bases from J; bases unmatched to any gene: 10. The CDR3 is made up of 17 amino acids. The CDR3 DNA is TGTGCCTGGACCCTGGGGCTAGCGGGAGGGCCCTCCTACGAGCAGTACTTC. This gives the protein CAWTLGLAGGPSYEQYF.

The chain joins TRBV5-1 to TRBJ2-3, with 13 bases aligning to TRBD2. The CDR3 consists of 16 residues. V shed 0 bases, J shed 3 bases, and the junction held 1 base outside the gene matches. Germline V gene sequence: CDR1 SGHRS, CDR2 YFSETQ. CDR3 sequence reads: CASSLATSGRTDTQYF. The CDR3 nucleotides are TGCGCCAGCAGCTTGGCGACTAGCGGGAGGACAGATACGCAGTATTTT.

This chain links TRBV7-9 with TRBJ2-7; 9 bases line up with TRBD1. V was pared by 6 bases and J by 6 bases, with 9 bases of the junction left unmatched. The CDR3 length is 14 residues. In germline, CDR1 is SEHNR, CDR2 FQNEAQ (reference sequence). CDR3 amino acids: CASRAGTGILEQYF. CDR3 DNA sequence: TGTGCCAGCAGGGCCGGGACAGGGATCCTCGAGCAGTACTTC. Looking up the rest from reference TRBV7-9 and TRBJ2-7 gives the full variable domain: DTGVSQNPRHKITKRGQNVTFRCDPISEHNRLYWYRQTLGQGPEFLTYFQNEAQLEKSRLLSDRFSAERPKGSFSTLEIQRTEQGDSAMYLCASRAGTGILEQYFGPGTRLTVT.

This clone has more than one count but fewer than ten. The chain carries TRBV5-6 and TRBJ1-5; D remains ambiguous. CDR1 is SGHDT and CDR2 is YYEEEE in the germline V gene. Trimming removed 0 bases at V and 5 bases at J, with 6 bases between. There are 13 residues in the CDR3. CDR3 bases: TGTGCCAGCAGCTTGGGACAATATCAGCCCCAGCATTTT. It translates to CASSLGQYQPQHF.

Comment on this clone: The same CDR3 can be traced to other DNA sequences in this sample. The chain carries TRBV18 and TRBJ2-5, with D possibly being TRBD2 (6 bases). Germline V gene sequence: CDR1 KGHSH, CDR2 LQKENI. Trimming removed 3 bases from V and 6 bases from J, with 14 bases in between. CDR3 length: 14 residues. For the CDR3, the DNA is TGTGCCAGCTCACCCATAGCGGAGAAGAAGACCCAGTACTTC. Its protein product is CASSPIAEKKTQYF.